These 12 T cell receptor beta chains were all obtained from the same sample, sequenced in a study of technical replicates of blood from several donors. Assay used: immunoSEQ multiplex PCR; TCRdb lists only in-frame clones, some missing. The table lists 60,000 to 90,000 clones, around 97% of them singletons. The sequencing sample was made of T cells isolated from PBMCs. The origin of the receptors is a human donor in good health.

In nucleotides, the CDR3 is TGTGCCAGCAGCACACGACAGGGGGGGACCGGGGAGCTGTTTTTT. It translates to CASSTRQGGTGELFF. V gene TRBV7-6 combines with J gene TRBJ2-2; 9 bases agree with TRBD1. From germline, CDR1 is SGHVS and CDR2 FNYEAQ. This CDR3 is 15 amino acids long. Trimming cost V 5 bases and J 5 bases; bases outside gene matches: 6.

This clone has just one count. This chain uses TRBV6-1 with TRBJ2-1; D is undetermined. V gave up 6 bases and J gave up 0 bases, with 12 bases separating them. The CDR3 has 15 amino acids. Germline lookup yields CDR1 MNHNS and CDR2 SASEGT. The CDR3 loop is CASSPSYLSYNEQFF. CDR3 DNA sequence: TGTGCCAGCAGCCCAAGCTACCTCTCCTACAATGAGCAGTTCTTC.

This sequence joins TRBV11-2 and TRBJ1-1; TRBD1 aligns across 10 bases. This CDR3 has 16 residues. V shed 5 bases, J shed 3 bases, and the junction held 9 bases outside the gene matches. Germline CDR1 and CDR2: SGHAT and FQNNGV. The CDR3: CASSPRTGGHDTEAFF. The CDR3 nucleotides are TGTGCCAGCAGCCCTCGGACAGGGGGTCACGACACTGAAGCTTTCTTT.

A single count supports this clone. The identical CDR3 is also encoded by other nucleotide sequences in the sample. The rearrangement uses TRBV6-5 and TRBJ2-1, with 9 bases aligning to TRBD2. Trimming cost V 0 bases and J 4 bases; bases outside gene matches: 4. Looked up from germline, CDR1 is MNHEY and CDR2 is SVGAGI. The CDR3 is 16 residues long. CDR3: CASSYSTLAGYNEQFF. The CDR3 DNA follows: TGTGCCAGCAGTTACTCGACGCTAGCGGGATACAATGAGCAGTTCTTC.

This chain joins TRBV13 and TRBJ2-5; perhaps TRBD1 as D (6 bases). CDR3 size: 15 residues. CDR1 is PRHDT and CDR2 is FYEKMQ in the germline V gene (reference sequence). Trimming stripped 5 bases from V and 4 bases from J, with 17 bases between. The CDR3: CASSPYRARGETQYF. The CDR3 region has the DNA TGTGCCAGCAGCCCTTACAGGGCAAGAGGAGAGACCCAGTACTTC.

The chain links TRBV6-6 to TRBJ2-2; TRBD1 matches 11 bases. Per the germline V gene, CDR1 is MNHNY and CDR2 is SVGAGI (reference sequence). The CDR3 is made up of 15 amino acids. The V gene end was trimmed by 10 bases and the J gene end by 7 bases; junction bases not matched to a gene: 11. The CDR3 region is CATIPGQGAHGELFF. CDR3 bases: TGTGCCACAATCCCTGGACAGGGGGCGCACGGGGAGCTGTTTTTT.

The CDR3 loop reads CASSAGNSGANVLTF. CDR3 nucleotide sequence: TGTGCCAGCAGTGCGGGTAACTCTGGGGCCAACGTCCTGACTTTC. The genes are TRBV2 and TRBJ2-6, with D hard to call. The CDR3 has 15 amino acids. V lost 4 bases and J 0 bases, leaving 7 bases between the germline ends. Germline V gives CDR1 SNHLY, CDR2 FYNNEI.

This chain links TRBV11-3 with TRBJ1-1; possibly TRBD1 for D (5 bases). This CDR3 is 12 amino acids long. Trimming took off 5 bases at V and 7 bases at J, with 11 bases between the two ends. CDR1 is SGHNT and CDR2 is YENEEA in the germline V gene. The CDR3, as DNA: TGTGCCAGCAGCCTCAGGACATTTGAAGCTTTCTTT. Protein: CASSLRTFEAFF. Variable domain in full (rest from reference TRBV11-3 and TRBJ1-1): EAGVVQSPRYKIIEKKQPVAFWCNPISGHNTLYWYLQNLGQGPELLIRYENEEAVDDSQLPKDRFSAERLKGVDSTLKIQPAELGDSAVYLCASSLRTFEAFFGQGTRLTVV.

The chain links TRBV5-4 to TRBJ1-5; 7 bases match TRBD1. Trimming cost V 0 bases and J 5 bases; bases outside gene matches: 5. CDR1 and CDR2 (germline): SGHNT, YYREEE (reference sequence). CDR3 length equals 15 residues. In DNA, the CDR3 is TGTGCCAGCAGCTTGGATGGCAGGGGGGATCAGCCCCAGCATTTT. Its protein is CASSLDGRGDQPQHF.

With respect to this clone: The germline gene is not matched at one end of the junction; a read error may be the cause. DNA for the CDR3: TGTGCCAGTACCCCCCTAGCGAGCTCCTCCAATGAGCAGTTCTTC. Its protein is CASTPLASSSNEQFF. The chain is built from TRBV19 and TRBJ2-1; perhaps TRBD2 as D (6 bases). Germline CDR1 is LNHDA and CDR2 is SQIVND (reference sequence). This CDR3 has 15 residues.

V and J are TRBV6-1 and TRBJ2-1, with 8 positions matching TRBD2. Looked up from germline, CDR1 is MNHNS and CDR2 is SASEGT. The CDR3 has 16 residues. V shed 3 bases and J 3 bases; nucleotides not matched to a gene: 7. The CDR3 nucleotides are TGTGCCAGCAGTGAGCGGAGCGGGAGCGGCTACAATGAGCAGTTCTTC. Translation: CASSERSGSGYNEQFF.

This clone occurred once. CDR3 amino acids: CASSQGSGSYEQYF. The CDR3 DNA follows: TGCGCCAGCAGCCAAGGAAGCGGGAGCTACGAGCAGTACTTC. This sequence joins TRBV4-1 and TRBJ2-7; 8 positions agree with TRBD2. Germline CDR1 and CDR2: MGHRA and YSYEKL. J lost 3 bases, V lost 1 base, and 2 bases had no gene match. There are 14 residues in the CDR3.